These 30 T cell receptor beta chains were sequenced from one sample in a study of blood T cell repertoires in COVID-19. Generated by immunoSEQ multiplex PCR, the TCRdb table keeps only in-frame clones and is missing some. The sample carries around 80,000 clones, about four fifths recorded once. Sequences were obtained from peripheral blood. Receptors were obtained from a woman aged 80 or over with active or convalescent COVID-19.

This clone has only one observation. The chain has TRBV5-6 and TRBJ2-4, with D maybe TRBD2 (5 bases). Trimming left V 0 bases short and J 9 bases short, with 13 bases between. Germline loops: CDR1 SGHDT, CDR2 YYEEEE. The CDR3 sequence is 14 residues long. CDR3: CASSLVGKEAIQYF. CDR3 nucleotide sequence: TGTGCCAGCAGCTTGGTGGGGAAGGAGGCCATTCAGTACTTC.

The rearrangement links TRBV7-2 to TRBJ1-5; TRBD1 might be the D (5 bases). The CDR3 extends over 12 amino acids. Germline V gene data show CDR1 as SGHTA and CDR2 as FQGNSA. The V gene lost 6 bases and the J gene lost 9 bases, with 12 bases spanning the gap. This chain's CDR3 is CASSSPGRPQHF. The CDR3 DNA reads TGTGCCAGCAGTTCCCCAGGGCGGCCCCAGCATTTT.

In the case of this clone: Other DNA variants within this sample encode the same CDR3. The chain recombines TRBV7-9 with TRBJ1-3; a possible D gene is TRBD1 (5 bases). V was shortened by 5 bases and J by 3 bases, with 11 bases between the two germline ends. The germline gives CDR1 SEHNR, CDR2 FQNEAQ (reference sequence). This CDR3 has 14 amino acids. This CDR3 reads CASSPGTVGNTIYF. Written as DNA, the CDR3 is TGTGCCAGCAGCCCCGGGACTGTTGGAAACACCATATATTTT.

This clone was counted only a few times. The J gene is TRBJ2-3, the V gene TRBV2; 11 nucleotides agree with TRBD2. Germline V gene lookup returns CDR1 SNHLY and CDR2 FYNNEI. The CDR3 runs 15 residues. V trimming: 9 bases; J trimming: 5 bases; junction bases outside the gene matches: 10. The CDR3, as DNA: TGTGCCAGGACTAGCGGGATCGGTCGTGGAGATACGCAGTATTTT. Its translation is CARTSGIGRGDTQYF.

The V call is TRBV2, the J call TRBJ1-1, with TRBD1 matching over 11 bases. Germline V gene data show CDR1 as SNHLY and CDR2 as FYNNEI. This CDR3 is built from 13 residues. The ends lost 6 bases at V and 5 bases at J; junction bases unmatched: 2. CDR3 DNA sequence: TGTGCCAGCAGGGGGACAGGGGGTACTGAAGCTTTCTTT. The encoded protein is CASRGTGGTEAFF.

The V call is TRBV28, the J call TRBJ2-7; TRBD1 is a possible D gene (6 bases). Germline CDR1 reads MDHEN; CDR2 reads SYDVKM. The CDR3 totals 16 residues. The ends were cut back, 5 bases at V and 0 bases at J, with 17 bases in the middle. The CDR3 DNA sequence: TGTGCCAGCAGTCCCCCCAGGACAGTAATCTCCTACGAGCAGTACTTC. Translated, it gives CASSPPRTVISYEQYF.

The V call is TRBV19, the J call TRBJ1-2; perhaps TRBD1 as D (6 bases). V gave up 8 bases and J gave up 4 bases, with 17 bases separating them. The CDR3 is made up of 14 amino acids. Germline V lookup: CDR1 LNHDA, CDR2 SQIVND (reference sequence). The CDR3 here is CASLQGPGGYGYTF. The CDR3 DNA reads TGTGCCAGTTTACAGGGCCCGGGGGGCTATGGCTACACCTTC. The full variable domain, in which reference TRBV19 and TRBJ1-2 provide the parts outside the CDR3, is DGGITQSPKYLFRKEGQNVTLSCEQNLNHDAMYWYRQDPGQGLRLIYYSQIVNDFQKGDIAEGYSVSREKKESFPLTVTSAQKNPTAFYLCASLQGPGGYGYTFGSGTRLTVV.

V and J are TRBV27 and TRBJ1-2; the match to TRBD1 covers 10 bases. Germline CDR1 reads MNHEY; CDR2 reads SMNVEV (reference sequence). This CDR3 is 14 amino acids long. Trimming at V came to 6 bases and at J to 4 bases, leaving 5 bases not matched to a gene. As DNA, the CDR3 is TGTGCCAGCAGGACCGGGACAGGGGCCTATGGCTACACCTTC. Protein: CASRTGTGAYGYTF.

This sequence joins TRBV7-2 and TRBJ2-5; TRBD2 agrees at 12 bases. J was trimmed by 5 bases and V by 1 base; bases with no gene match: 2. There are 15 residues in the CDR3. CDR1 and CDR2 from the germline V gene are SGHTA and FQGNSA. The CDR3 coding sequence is TGTGCCAGCAGCTTAGGGACTAGCGGGGTGGAGACCCAGTACTTC. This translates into CASSLGTSGVETQYF.

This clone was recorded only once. The DNA of the CDR3 is TGTGCCAGCAGTGAGGACTCGACAGGGGCTAAGTTCTTC. Amino acids: CASSEDSTGAKFF. V is TRBV2 and J is TRBJ2-1; 8 bases agree with TRBD1. From germline, CDR1 is SNHLY and CDR2 FYNNEI. Trimming took 3 bases from V and 14 from J; bases not matched to a gene: 9. The CDR3 runs to 13 residues.

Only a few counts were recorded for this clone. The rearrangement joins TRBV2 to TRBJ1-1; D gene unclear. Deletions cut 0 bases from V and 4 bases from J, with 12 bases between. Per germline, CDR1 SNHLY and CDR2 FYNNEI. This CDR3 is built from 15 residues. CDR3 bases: TGTGCCAGCAGTGAAGCGTCAGGCATTTTCACTGAAGCTTTCTTT. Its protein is CASSEASGIFTEAFF. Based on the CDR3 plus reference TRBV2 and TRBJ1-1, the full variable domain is EPEVTQTPSHQVTQMGQEVILRCVPISNHLYFYWYRQILGQKVEFLVSFYNNEISEKSEIFDDQFSVERPDGSNFTLKIRSTKLEDSAMYFCASSEASGIFTEAFFGQGTRLTVV.

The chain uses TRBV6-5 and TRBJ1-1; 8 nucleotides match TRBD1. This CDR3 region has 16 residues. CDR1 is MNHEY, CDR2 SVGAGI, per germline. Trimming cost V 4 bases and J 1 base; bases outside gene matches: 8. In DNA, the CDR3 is TGTGCCAGCAGTTTGTATTCAGGGGGCCAGAACACTGAAGCTTTCTTT. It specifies CASSLYSGGQNTEAFF.

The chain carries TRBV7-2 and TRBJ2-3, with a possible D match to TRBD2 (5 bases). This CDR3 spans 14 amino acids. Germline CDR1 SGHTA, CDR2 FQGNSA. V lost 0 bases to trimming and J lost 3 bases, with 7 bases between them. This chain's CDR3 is CASSLAGVTDTQYF. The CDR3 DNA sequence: TGTGCCAGCAGCTTAGCGGGAGTAACAGATACGCAGTATTTT.

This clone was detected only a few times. The CDR3 is CASSSQGQSLNEQFF. In nucleotides, the CDR3 is TGTGCCAGCAGCTCCCAGGGCCAGAGCCTCAATGAGCAGTTCTTC. The chain links TRBV7-8 to TRBJ2-1, with D perhaps matching TRBD1 (5 bases). With 4 bases removed from V and 6 bases from J, the gap between germline ends came to 16 bases. Germline values: CDR1 SGHVS, CDR2 FQNEAQ. The CDR3 is 15 amino acids. Full variable domain (outside the CDR3, taken from reference TRBV7-8 and TRBJ2-1): GAGVSQSPRYKVAKRGQDVALRCDPISGHVSLFWYQQALGQGPEFLTYFQNEAQLDKSGLPSDRFFAERPEGSVSTLKIQRTQQEDSAVYLCASSSQGQSLNEQFFGPGTRLTVL.

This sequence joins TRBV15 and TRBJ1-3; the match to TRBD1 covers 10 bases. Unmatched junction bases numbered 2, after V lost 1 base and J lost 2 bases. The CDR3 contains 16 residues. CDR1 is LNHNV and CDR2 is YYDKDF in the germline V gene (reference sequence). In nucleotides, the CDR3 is TGTGCCACCAGCAGAGGAGGGACAGGGGCTGGAAACACCATATATTTT. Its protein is CATSRGGTGAGNTIYF.

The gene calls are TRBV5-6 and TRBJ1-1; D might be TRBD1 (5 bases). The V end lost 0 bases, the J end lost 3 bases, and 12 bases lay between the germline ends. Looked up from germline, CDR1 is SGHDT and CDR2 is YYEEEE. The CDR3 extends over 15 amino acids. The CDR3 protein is CASSLGRGIYTEAFF. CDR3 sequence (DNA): TGTGCCAGCAGCTTGGGTAGGGGAATCTACACTGAAGCTTTCTTT.

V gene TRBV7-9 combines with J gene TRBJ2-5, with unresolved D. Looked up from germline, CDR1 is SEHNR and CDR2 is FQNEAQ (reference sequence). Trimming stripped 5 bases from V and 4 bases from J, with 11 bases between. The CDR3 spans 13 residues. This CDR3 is CASSQSSGETQYF. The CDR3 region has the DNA TGTGCCAGCAGCCAATCCTCAGGAGAGACCCAGTACTTC.

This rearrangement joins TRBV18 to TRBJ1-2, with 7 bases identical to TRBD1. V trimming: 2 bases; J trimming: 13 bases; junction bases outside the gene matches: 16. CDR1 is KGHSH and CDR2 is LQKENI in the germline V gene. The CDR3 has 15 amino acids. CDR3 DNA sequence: TGTGCCAGCTCACCATACGGGACAGAGCCTCCCGAGGGCACCTTC. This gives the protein CASSPYGTEPPEGTF.

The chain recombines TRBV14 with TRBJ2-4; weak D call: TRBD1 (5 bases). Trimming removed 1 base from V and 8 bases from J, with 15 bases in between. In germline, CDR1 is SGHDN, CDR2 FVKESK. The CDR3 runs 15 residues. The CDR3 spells CASSQGMIGADIQYF. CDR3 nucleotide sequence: TGTGCCAGCAGCCAAGGGATGATAGGGGCTGACATTCAGTACTTC.

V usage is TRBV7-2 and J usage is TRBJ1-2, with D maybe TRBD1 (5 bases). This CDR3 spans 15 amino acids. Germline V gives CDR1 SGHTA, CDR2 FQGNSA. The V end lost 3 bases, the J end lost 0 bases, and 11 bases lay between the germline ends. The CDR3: CASSLQAGANYGYTF. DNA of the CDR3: TGTGCCAGCAGCTTGCAAGCGGGGGCTAACTATGGCTACACCTTC.

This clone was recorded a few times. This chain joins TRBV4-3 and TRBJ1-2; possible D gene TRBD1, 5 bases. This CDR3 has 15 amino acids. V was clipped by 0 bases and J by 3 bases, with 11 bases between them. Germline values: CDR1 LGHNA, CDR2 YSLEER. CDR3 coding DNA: TGCGCCAGCAGCCAAGATCCACGGGGGGACTATGGCTACACCTTC. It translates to CASSQDPRGDYGYTF.

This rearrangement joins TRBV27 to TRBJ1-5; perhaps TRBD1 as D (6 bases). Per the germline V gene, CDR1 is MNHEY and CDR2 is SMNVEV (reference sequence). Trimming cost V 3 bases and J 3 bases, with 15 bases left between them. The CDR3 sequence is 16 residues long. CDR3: CASSFRGAGDNQPQHF. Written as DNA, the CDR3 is TGTGCCAGCAGTTTCCGGGGGGCTGGTGACAATCAGCCCCAGCATTTT.

CDR3 in DNA: TGTGCCAGCAGTTCCTGGACAGGGGGGTTCGACGAGCAGTACTTC. This translates into CASSSWTGGFDEQYF. The rearrangement joins TRBV25-1 to TRBJ2-7, with 10 bases matching TRBD1. The germline gives CDR1 MGHDK, CDR2 SYGVNS. The V and J ends lost 5 bases and 5 bases, in that order; junction bases with no gene match: 9. The CDR3 covers 15 residues.

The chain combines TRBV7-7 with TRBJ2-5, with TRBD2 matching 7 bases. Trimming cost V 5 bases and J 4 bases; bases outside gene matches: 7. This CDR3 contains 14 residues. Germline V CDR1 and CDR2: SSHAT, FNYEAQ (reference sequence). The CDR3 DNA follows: TGTGCCAGCAGCCCCTCTGGGAGGGCAGAGACCCAGTACTTC. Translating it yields CASSPSGRAETQYF. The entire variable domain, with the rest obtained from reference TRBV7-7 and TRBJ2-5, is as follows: GAGVSQSPRYKVTKRGQDVTLRCDPISSHATLYWYQQALGQGPEFLTYFNYEAQPDKSGLPSDRFSAERPEGSISTLTIQRTEQRDSAMYRCASSPSGRAETQYFGPGTRLLVL.

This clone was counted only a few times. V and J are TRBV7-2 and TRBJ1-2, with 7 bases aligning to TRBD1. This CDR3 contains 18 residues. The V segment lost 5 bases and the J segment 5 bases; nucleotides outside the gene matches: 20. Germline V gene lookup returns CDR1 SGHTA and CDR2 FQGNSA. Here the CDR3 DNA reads TGTGCCAGCAGCCCAACTCAAAGAACGACAGGGATTCGGTATGGCTACACCTTC. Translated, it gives CASSPTQRTTGIRYGYTF.

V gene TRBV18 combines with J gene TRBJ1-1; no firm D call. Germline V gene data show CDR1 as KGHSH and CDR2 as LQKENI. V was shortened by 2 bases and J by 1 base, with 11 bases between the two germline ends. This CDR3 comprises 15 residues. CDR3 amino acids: CASSPASGSNTEAFF. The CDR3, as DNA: TGTGCCAGCTCACCAGCCTCGGGGTCGAACACTGAAGCTTTCTTT.

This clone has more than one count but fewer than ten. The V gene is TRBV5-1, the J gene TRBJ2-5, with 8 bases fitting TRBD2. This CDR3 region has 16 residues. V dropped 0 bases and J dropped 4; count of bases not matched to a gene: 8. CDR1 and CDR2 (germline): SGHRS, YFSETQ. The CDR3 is CASSLVAGRLGETQYF. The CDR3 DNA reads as TGCGCCAGCAGCTTGGTAGCGGGACGACTAGGAGAGACCCAGTACTTC.

DNA of the CDR3: TGTGCCAGTAGTATCGCGGAGGGGACGGGCTACACCTTC. Translating gives CASSIAEGTGYTF. The chain is built from TRBV19 and TRBJ1-2; TRBD1 might be the D (5 bases). V was pared by 3 bases and J by 8 bases, with 13 bases between. Germline assignment: CDR1 LNHDA and CDR2 SQIVND (reference sequence). The CDR3 contains 13 residues.

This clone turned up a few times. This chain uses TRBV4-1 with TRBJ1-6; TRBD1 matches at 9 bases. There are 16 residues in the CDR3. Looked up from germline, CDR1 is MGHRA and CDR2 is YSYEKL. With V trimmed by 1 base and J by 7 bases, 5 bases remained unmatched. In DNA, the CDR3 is TGCGCCAGCAGCCAAGGGAAAGGGACAGGGAATTCACCCCTCCACTTT. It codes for CASSQGKGTGNSPLHF.

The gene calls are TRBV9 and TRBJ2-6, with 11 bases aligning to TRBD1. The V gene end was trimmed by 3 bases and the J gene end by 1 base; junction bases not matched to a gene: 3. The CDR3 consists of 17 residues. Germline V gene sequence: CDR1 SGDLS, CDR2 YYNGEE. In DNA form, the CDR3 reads TGTGCCAGCAGCGCTCGGGACAGGGGGTCTGGGGCCAACGTCCTGACTTTC. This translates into CASSARDRGSGANVLTF.